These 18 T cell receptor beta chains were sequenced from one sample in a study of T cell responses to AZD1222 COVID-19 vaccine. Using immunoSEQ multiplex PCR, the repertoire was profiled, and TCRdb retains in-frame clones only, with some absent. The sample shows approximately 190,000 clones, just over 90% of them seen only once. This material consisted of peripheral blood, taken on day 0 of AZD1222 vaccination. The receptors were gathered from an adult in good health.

The CDR3 reads CASSPSGTPVHF. CDR3 bases: TGTGCCAGCAGCCCATCCGGGACGCCCGTCCACTTT. The chain combines TRBV7-9 with TRBJ1-6; D may be TRBD1 (5 bases). CDR1 is SEHNR, CDR2 FQNEAQ, per germline (reference sequence). V lost 5 bases and J 17 bases, leaving 16 bases between the germline ends. This CDR3 is 12 amino acids long.

CDR3 loop: CASSTDMQGLGEQYF. Written as DNA, the CDR3 is TGTGCCAGCAGTACGGACATGCAGGGGCTTGGGGAGCAGTACTTC. The V and J genes are TRBV2 and TRBJ2-7, with D tentatively TRBD1 (6 bases). V was pared by 5 bases and J by 7 bases, with 21 bases between. Germline V gene lookup returns CDR1 SNHLY and CDR2 FYNNEI. The CDR3 consists of 15 residues.

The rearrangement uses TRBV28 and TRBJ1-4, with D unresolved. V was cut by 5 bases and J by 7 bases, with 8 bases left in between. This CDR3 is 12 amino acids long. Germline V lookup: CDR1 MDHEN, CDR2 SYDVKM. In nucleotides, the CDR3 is TGTGCCAGCAGTACAACGGGTGAAAAACTGTTTTTT. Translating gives CASSTTGEKLFF.

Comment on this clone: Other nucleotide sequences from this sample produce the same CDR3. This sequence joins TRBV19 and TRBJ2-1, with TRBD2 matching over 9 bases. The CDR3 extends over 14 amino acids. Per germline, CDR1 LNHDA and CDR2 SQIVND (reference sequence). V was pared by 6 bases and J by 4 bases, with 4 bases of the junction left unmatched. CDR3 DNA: TGTGCCAGTAGCCTGGCGGGAGGGTACAATGAGCAGTTCTTC. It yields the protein CASSLAGGYNEQFF.

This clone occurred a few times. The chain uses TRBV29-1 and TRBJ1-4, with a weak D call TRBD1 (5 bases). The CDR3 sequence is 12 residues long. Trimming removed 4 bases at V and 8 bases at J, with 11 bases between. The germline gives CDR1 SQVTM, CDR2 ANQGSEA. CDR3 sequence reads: CSVGEGREKLFF. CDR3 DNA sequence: TGCAGCGTTGGTGAGGGACGGGAAAAACTGTTTTTT.

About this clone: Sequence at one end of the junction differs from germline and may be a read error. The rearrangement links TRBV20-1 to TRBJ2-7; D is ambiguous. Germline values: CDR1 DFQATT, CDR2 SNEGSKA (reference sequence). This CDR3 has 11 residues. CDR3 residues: CSAGDNSEQYF. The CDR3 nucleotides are TGCAGTGCTGGAGATAACTCCGAGCAGTACTTC.

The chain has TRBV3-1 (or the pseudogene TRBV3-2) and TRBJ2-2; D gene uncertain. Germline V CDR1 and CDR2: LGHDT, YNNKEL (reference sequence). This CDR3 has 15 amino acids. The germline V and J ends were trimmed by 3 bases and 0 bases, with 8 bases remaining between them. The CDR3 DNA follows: TGTGCCAGCAGCCAGCTCGTAGCGAACACCGGGGAGCTGTTTTTT. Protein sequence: CASSQLVANTGELFF.

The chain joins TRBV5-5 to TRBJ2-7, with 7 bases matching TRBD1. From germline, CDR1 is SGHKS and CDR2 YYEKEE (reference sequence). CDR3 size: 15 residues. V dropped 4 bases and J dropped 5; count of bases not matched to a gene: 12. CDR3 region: CASSIRDSPFDEQYF. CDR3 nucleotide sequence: TGTGCCAGCAGCATCCGGGACAGCCCCTTTGACGAGCAGTACTTC.

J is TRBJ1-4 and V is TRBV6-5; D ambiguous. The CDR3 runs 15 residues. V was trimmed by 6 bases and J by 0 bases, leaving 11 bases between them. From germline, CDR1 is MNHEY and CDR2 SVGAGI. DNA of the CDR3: TGTGCCAGCAGAGAGAACGGTGCAACTAATGAAAAACTGTTTTTT. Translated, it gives CASRENGATNEKLFF.

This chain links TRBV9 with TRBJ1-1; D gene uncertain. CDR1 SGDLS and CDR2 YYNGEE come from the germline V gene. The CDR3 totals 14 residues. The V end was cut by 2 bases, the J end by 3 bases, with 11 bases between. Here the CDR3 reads CASSVEGRDTEAFF. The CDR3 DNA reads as TGTGCCAGCAGCGTGGAGGGTAGGGACACTGAAGCTTTCTTT. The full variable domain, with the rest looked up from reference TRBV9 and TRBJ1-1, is DSGVTQTPKHLITATGQRVTLRCSPRSGDLSVYWYQQSLDQGLQFLIQYYNGEERAKGNILERFSAQQFPDLHSELNLSSLELGDSALYFCASSVEGRDTEAFFGQGTRLTVV.

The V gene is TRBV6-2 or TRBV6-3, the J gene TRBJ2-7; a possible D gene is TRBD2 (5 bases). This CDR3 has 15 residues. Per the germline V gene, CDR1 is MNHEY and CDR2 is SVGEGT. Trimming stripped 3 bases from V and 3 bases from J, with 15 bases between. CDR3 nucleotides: TGTGCCAGCAGTTATTTCTGGAAGGGAGTCTACGAGCAGTACTTC. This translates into CASSYFWKGVYEQYF.

CDR3 DNA sequence: TGCGCCAGCAGCAACGGACATCCCTACGAGCAGTACTTC. This gives the protein CASSNGHPYEQYF. The rearrangement links TRBV5-1 to TRBJ2-7; the D gene is possibly TRBD1 (5 bases). CDR1 is SGHRS, CDR2 YFSETQ, per germline. V lost 4 bases to trimming and J lost 2 bases, with 10 bases between them. The CDR3 sequence is 13 residues long.

The CDR3 bases are TGTGCCAGCAGTTATCCTTACAGGGTCTATGGCTACACCTTC. Translation: CASSYPYRVYGYTF. The chain joins TRBV6-6 to TRBJ1-2; maybe TRBD1 (6 bases). CDR1 is MNHNY and CDR2 is SVGAGI in the germline V gene (reference sequence). V was clipped by 3 bases and J by 4 bases, with 12 bases between them. The CDR3 runs 14 residues.

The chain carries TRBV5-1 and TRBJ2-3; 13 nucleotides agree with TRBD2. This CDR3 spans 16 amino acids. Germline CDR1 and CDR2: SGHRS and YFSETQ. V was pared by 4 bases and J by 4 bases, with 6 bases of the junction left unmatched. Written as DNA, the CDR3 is TGCGCCAGCAGCCTAGGACTAGCGGGAGCCTCAGATACGCAGTATTTT. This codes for CASSLGLAGASDTQYF.

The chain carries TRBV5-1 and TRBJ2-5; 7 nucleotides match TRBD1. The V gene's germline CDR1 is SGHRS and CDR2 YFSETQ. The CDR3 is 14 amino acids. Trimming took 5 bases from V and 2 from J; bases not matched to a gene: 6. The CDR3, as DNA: TGCGCCAGCAGTCGGGACAGCGTACAAGAGACCCAGTACTTC. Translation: CASSRDSVQETQYF.

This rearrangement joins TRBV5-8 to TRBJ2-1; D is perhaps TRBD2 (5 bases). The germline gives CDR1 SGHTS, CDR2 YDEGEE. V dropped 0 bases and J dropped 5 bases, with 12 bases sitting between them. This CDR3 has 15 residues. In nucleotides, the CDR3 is TGTGCCAGCAGCTTGGTGCTAGCTGTCGACAATGAGCAGTTCTTC. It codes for CASSLVLAVDNEQFF.

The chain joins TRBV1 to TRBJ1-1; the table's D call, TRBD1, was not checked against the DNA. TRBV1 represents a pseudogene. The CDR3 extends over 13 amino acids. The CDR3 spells CTSSQQWTDEAFF. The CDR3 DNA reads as TGCACCAGCAGCCAACAATGGACAGATGAAGCTTTCTTT.

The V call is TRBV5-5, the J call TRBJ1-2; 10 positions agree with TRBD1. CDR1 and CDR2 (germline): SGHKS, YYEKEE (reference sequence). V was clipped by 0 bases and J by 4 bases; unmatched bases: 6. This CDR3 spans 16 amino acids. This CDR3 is CASSLATGGFGYGYTF. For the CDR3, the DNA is TGTGCCAGCAGCTTGGCGACAGGGGGCTTCGGCTATGGCTACACCTTC.